The sample holds a few counts of the clone carrying this T cell receptor beta chain. Its antigen is as yet unknown. The data were taken from a study of cytomegalovirus exposure and HLA in healthy donors. Study in general: Around 85 million unique TCRs from HLA-typed donors were held in an early data release.

With 60 Vbeta and 13 Jbeta primers, the PCR was carried out. TCRdb's table, derived via immunoSEQ multiplex PCR, lists solely in-frame clones and lacks some. The sample includes around 190,000 clones, roughly 80% of them seen just once. Broader study findings: Highest at DRB1 and lowest at HLA-C, TCR association rates differed among HLA loci in a later analysis. Per published accounts, TCR beta sequences correctly predicted the HLA-A and HLA-B alleles of most subjects. Trimming of TCR beta V- and J-genes showed a link, identified in a later analysis, to a missense DCLRE1C variant.

Germline CDR1 and CDR2: MNHEY and SVGAGI. This CDR3 has 14 amino acids. Trimming took 5 bases from V and 1 from J; bases not matched to a gene: 4. The J gene is TRBJ1-1, the V gene TRBV6-5; 7 bases are shared with TRBD1. Sequenced: PBMCs. The sequence was obtained from a woman aged 25 to 39 in good health and CMV-seronegative. The CDR3 DNA reads TGTGCCAGCAGTATCCGACAGGGGAACACTGAAGCTTTCTTT. Amino acids: CASSIRQGNTEAFF.